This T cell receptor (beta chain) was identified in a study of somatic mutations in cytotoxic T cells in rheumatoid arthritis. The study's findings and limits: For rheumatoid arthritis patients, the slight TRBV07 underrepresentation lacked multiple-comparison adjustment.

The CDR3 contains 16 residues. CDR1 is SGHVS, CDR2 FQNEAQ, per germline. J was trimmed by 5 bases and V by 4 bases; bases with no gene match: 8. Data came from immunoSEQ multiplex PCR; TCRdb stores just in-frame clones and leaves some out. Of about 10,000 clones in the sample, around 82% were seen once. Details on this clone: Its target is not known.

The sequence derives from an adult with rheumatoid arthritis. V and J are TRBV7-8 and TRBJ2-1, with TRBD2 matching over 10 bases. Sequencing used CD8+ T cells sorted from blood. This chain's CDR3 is CASSSTQAGGDNEQFF. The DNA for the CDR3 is TGTGCCAGCAGCTCCACTCAAGCGGGGGGGGACAATGAGCAGTTCTTC.